Listed below are T cell receptor beta chains from one sample, sequenced in a study of cytomegalovirus exposure and HLA in healthy donors. Profiling relied on immunoSEQ multiplex PCR, and the TCRdb table lists in-frame clones only, not all of them. The sample consists of 150,000 to 180,000 clones, around 82% of them appearing once. The sample taken for sequencing was PBMCs. The receptors come from a woman between 45 and 60 years old in good health and CMV-seropositive. CDR3s include the opening cysteine and the closing phenylalanine or tryptophan. D genes are given only for firm matches. Rows give clone size only sometimes, using once, few, many, or a class for an expanded clone.

TRBV4-1	TRBJ1-4	.	TRBD1	TGCGCCAGCAGCCTAAGCGTGGGACAGACAAATGAAAAACTGTTTTTT	CASSLSVGQTNEKLFF
TRBV7-9	TRBJ1-5	.	.	TGTGCCAGCAGCCTAGGATCAGGTCCTCCTAGCAATCAGCCCCAGCATTTT	CASSLGSGPPSNQPQHF
TRBV6-1	TRBJ2-7	.	TRBD1	TGTGCCAGCAGTGAGGGGACAGGGGGCATCTACGAGCAGTACTTC	CASSEGTGGIYEQYF
TRBV7-9	TRBJ2-3	.	.	TGTGCCAGCAACTCACGTGGGGGGGCGACAGATACGCAGTATTTT	CASNSRGGATDTQYF
TRBV6-5	TRBJ1-1	.	.	TGTGCCAGCAGTTACATTGGCCGGGAGGAGCAAGCTTTCTTT	CASSYIGREEQAFF
TRBV28	TRBJ2-1	once	TRBD2	TGTGCCAGCAGTTCATGGACTAGCGGGGGGAAAAATGAGCAGTTCTTC	CASSSWTSGGKNEQFF
TRBV18	TRBJ2-1	.	.	TGTGCCAGCTCACCGTCTCAGGGTGATGAGCAGTTCTTC	CASSPSQGDEQFF
TRBV18	TRBJ2-7	.	TRBD1	TGTGCCAGCTCACCAAGGGGGCCGGGTTCCTACGAGCAGTACTTC	CASSPRGPGSYEQYF
TRBV7-2	TRBJ1-2	.	.	TGTGCCAGCAGCTTAGAGATCCAGGGGAACTATGGCTACACCTTC	CASSLEIQGNYGYTF
TRBV6-5	TRBJ2-1	.	.	TGTGCCAGCAGGCAGTCGGGGAGGTTTAATGAGCAGTTCTTC	CASRQSGRFNEQFF
TRBV6-1	TRBJ1-5	.	.	TGTGCCAGCAGTGAAGAAGGGGTTCAGCCCCAGCATTTT	CASSEEGVQPQHF
TRBV7-9	TRBJ2-1	.	.	TGTTCCAGCAGTTTCAACAGGGGAGGCTCCTACAATGAGCAGTTCTTC	CSSSFNRGGSYNEQFF
TRBV5-3	TRBJ1-4	.	TRBD1	TGTGCCAGAAGCTTGCGGGATGGTCTGGACAGGGGCGGAGGGGATGAAAAACTGTTTTTT	CARSLRDGLDRGGGDEKLFF
TRBV6-1	TRBJ2-7	.	TRBD2	TGTGCCAGCATCCGAGCGGGGGGCTCCTACGAGCAGTACTTC	CASIRAGGSYEQYF
TRBV5-1	TRBJ2-1	.	.	TGCGCCAGCAGCGCCGACTTGTACAATGAGCAGTTCTTC	CASSADLYNEQFF
TRBV19	TRBJ2-7	.	TRBD2	TGTGCCAGTAGTCCGCGGGGGTGGGGCAGAACCTACGAGCAGTACTTC	CASSPRGWGRTYEQYF
TRBV7-6	TRBJ2-7	.	.	TGTGCCAGCAGCCGAACAGGGATCAGTTCCGAGCAGTACTTC	CASSRTGISSEQYF
TRBV30	TRBJ2-2	.	TRBD1	TGTGCCTGGAGTCGCCTCCGGGACAGAGATACCGGGGAGCTGTTTTTT	CAWSRLRDRDTGELFF
TRBV27	TRBJ2-7	.	TRBD2	TGTGCCAGCAGATCCGGGACTAGCGGTACCTACGAGCAGTACTTC	CASRSGTSGTYEQYF
TRBV30	TRBJ2-3	few	.	TGTGCCTGGAGTCCCGGGGGAGATACGCAGTATTTT	CAWSPGGDTQYF
TRBV2	TRBJ2-2	.	.	TGTGCCAGCAATCAAAGGGCCCGGGCGGGGTTAGGCGGGGAGCTGTTTTTT	CASNQRARAGLGGELFF
TRBV18	TRBJ2-7	.	TRBD1	TGTGCCAGCTCACCACTCGGGACAGGGTGGTTTAACGAGCAGTACTTC	CASSPLGTGWFNEQYF
TRBV5-1	TRBJ1-2	once	.	TGCGCCAGCAGCTCGGACAGAATGGGCTATGGCTACACCTTC	CASSSDRMGYGYTF
TRBV4-2	TRBJ2-3	.	.	TGTGCCAGCAGCCAAGTTTATGCAGATACGCAGTATTTT	CASSQVYADTQYF
TRBV2	TRBJ2-3	few	TRBD2	TGTGCCAGCAGTGTATCTAGCGGGGGGGACGATACGCAGTATTTT	CASSVSSGGDDTQYF
TRBV29-1	TRBJ2-7	.	TRBD1	TGCAGCGTTGAAGGGGACAGAGACTACGAGCAGTACTTC	CSVEGDRDYEQYF
TRBV27	TRBJ2-3	few	.	TGTGCCAGCGGGGGGTTTGGTACAGATACGCAGTATTTT	CASGGFGTDTQYF
TRBV7-9	TRBJ2-1	.	TRBD1	TGTGCCAGCAGCCTCCCCGGGACAGGGGGCTTGAATGAGCAGTTCTTC	CASSLPGTGGLNEQFF
TRBV9	TRBJ1-2	.	TRBD1	TGTGCCAGCAGCGTACAACCGGGACAGGGATCCAACTATGGCTACACCTTC	CASSVQPGQGSNYGYTF
TRBV29-1	TRBJ2-1	.	.	TGCAGCGTTTTCCAAGGGGGAAGGGGTGAGCAGTTCTTC	CSVFQGGRGEQFF
TRBV27	TRBJ1-5	.	.	TGTGCCAGCAGCAGTTCTAGCAATCAGCCCCAGCATTTT	CASSSSSNQPQHF
TRBV28	TRBJ2-1	.	.	TGTGCCAGCAGTGATCGTTTCAGATTGACAAATGAGCAGTTCTTC	CASSDRFRLTNEQFF
TRBV27	TRBJ2-7	.	.	TGTGCCAGCAGTTTAACGCGGGCCTTCTCCTACGAGCAGTACTTC	CASSLTRAFSYEQYF
TRBV7-9	TRBJ2-2	.	TRBD1	TGTGCCAGCAGCGTTCCGGGACAGGAGGCCACCGGGGAGCTGTTTTTT	CASSVPGQEATGELFF
TRBV7-8	TRBJ2-3	.	.	TGTGCCAGCCAAAGAAGATCTACTAGCCCAGATACGCAGTATTTT	CASQRRSTSPDTQYF
TRBV30	TRBJ2-6	.	TRBD1	TGTGCCTGGACAGGGGGTACTAACTCTGGGGCCAACGTCCTGACTTTC	CAWTGGTNSGANVLTF
TRBV30	TRBJ1-6	once	.	TGTGCCTGGAGTCTCGTCCGGGGAGGCTGGGATTCACCCCTCCACTTT	CAWSLVRGGWDSPLHF
TRBV6-1	TRBJ2-7	.	.	TGTGCCAGCAGTCACAACATGCAGTACTTC	CASSHNMQYF
TRBV30	TRBJ2-2	.	.	TGTGCCTGGAGTGTCTCGGGGGAGCTGTTTTTT	CAWSVSGELFF
TRBV11-1	TRBJ2-6	.	.	TGTGCCAGCAGCCCGGATTCAGGGGCTGGGGCCAACGTCCTGACTTTC	CASSPDSGAGANVLTF
TRBV4-1	TRBJ2-7	.	TRBD2	TGCGCCAGCAGCCAAGAAACTGGCGGGGGATACGAGCAGTACTTC	CASSQETGGGYEQYF
TRBV9	TRBJ1-6	.	TRBD1	TGTGCCAGCAGTGATGGACAGGGAGGGTGGTCACCCCTCCACTTT	CASSDGQGGWSPLHF
TRBV7-2	TRBJ1-2	.	.	TGTGCCAGCAGCCTGATGACTGACTACTATGGCTACACCTTC	CASSLMTDYYGYTF
TRBV5-1	TRBJ2-3	.	.	TGCGCCAGCAGCTTGGGGGCTCAGGCAGATACGCAGTATTTT	CASSLGAQADTQYF
TRBV4-2	TRBJ2-3	once	.	TGTGCCAGCAGCCAAGAACAGGGGGGGGATACGCAGTATTTT	CASSQEQGGDTQYF
TRBV27	TRBJ2-4	.	.	TGTGCCAGCAGTTTCTCACAAAAAAACATTCAGTACTTC	CASSFSQKNIQYF
TRBV7-9	TRBJ1-1	few	TRBD1	TGTGCCAGCAGCTTGCGGACAGGGGCGAACACTGAAGCTTTCTTT	CASSLRTGANTEAFF
TRBV6-1	TRBJ2-1	.	.	TGTGCCAGCAGTAGTCTTGACACATCTAAGCAGTTCTTC	CASSSLDTSKQFF
TRBV27	TRBJ2-1	few	.	TGTGCCAGCAGTTTATGGTCAGGGGAGGGGGAGCAGTTCTTC	CASSLWSGEGEQFF
TRBV4-3	TRBJ2-7	.	TRBD1	TGCGCCAGCAGCCCTGGGACAGGGGGCTTGGAGCAGTACTTC	CASSPGTGGLEQYF
TRBV28	TRBJ2-1	.	.	TGTGCCAGCAGCCGTCCAGTTTACAATGAGCAGTTCTTC	CASSRPVYNEQFF
TRBV27	TRBJ1-2	few	.	TGTGCCACCCACCCCGGGGGAATTAATGGCTACACCTTC	CATHPGGINGYTF
TRBV7-9	TRBJ2-7	.	TRBD1	TGTGCCAGCAGCTCTGACAGGGTATACCCCTACGAGCAGTACTTC	CASSSDRVYPYEQYF
TRBV7-2	TRBJ1-2	few	.	TGTGCCAGCAGCTACCGACAGCCCGGGTATGGCTACACCTTC	CASSYRQPGYGYTF
TRBV6-6	TRBJ2-3	once	.	TGTGCCAGCAGTTACCTCGCGGGGGATACGCAGTATTTT	CASSYLAGDTQYF
TRBV5-1	TRBJ2-7	.	.	TGCGCCAGCAGCTTCACTCCGGAGGTCGTTTACGAGCAGTACTTC	CASSFTPEVVYEQYF
TRBV5-1	TRBJ2-1	few	TRBD1	TGCGCCAGCAGCTACCGGGACAGGGGTCTTGATGAGCAGTTCTTC	CASSYRDRGLDEQFF